The 23 T cell receptor beta chains reported below all come from one sample, sequenced in a study of T-cell reconstitution after alpha-beta-depleted transplantation in children (dated by TCRdb to the mid-2010s). Results and caveats for the whole study, not just this receptor: Hyperexpanded clone frequencies declined over subsequent months; after one year, T-cell counts and TCRbeta diversity were mostly attributed to newly produced T cells.

Their target antigens are unknown. The treatment or condition tag for this specimen amounts to: allogeneic hematopoietic cell transplantation with graft depleted of TCRalphabeta T cells and CD19 B cells. Library generation was performed with PCR. The sample was run on an Illumina HiSeq 2500. TCR library preparation used molecular barcoding, with unique molecular identifiers applied to normalize quantification of the TCRbeta repertoire. TCRdb handled the public reads itself, with Q25 trimming in fastp and clone calling in MiXCR, and kept productive beta chains. CDR3 protein duplicates are merged, each entry listing the most common genes and DNA. For this sample there are around 300,000 distinct CDR3 sequences; around 7.3% appear just once. The biggest ten clones account for 9.1% of the sample. This material consisted of peripheral blood, taken 360 days after TCRalphabeta/CD19-depleted stem cell transplant. The receptor source for this set is a female patient aged 2-9 years who had a stem cell transplant for Fanconi anemia, so the T cells may come from the graft donor.

With respect to this clonotype: The junction and the germline gene differ at one end; a read error may be behind it. The gene calls are TRBV10-3 and TRBJ1-1; 10 bases fit TRBD1. This CDR3 contains 17 residues. Germline V lookup: CDR1 ENHRY, CDR2 SYGVKD. The CDR3 DNA follows: TGTGTCATCAGTGCCAGGACAGGGGGATACTGGAACACTGAAGCTTTCTTT. Protein product: CVISARTGGYWNTEAFF.

The genes are TRBV4-1 and TRBJ1-1; D gene unclear. The CDR3 has 16 residues. In germline, CDR1 is MGHRA, CDR2 YSYEKL. V lost 0 bases and J lost 1, with 12 bases in between. The CDR3, as DNA: TGCGCCAGCAGCCAAGATTCAGGTAATCCGAACACTGAAGCTTTCTTT. Translated: CASSQDSGNPNTEAFF.

A remark on this clonotype: It may be a read error: a sequence one base away is much more abundant. This chain uses TRBV7-8 with TRBJ2-2; D is possibly TRBD2 (6 bases). The CDR3 covers 15 residues. CDR1 is SGHVS and CDR2 is FQNEAQ in the germline V gene. The CDR3, as DNA: TGTGCCAGCAGCTTACTAAGGGAAGGGTCCGGGGGGCTGTTTTTT. Its protein product is CASSLLREGSGGLFF. Filled out from reference TRBV7-8 and TRBJ2-2, the complete variable domain reads GAGVSQSPRYKVAKRGQDVALRCDPISGHVSLFWYQQALGQGPEFLTYFQNEAQLDKSGLPSDRFFAERPEGSVSTLKIQRTQQEDSAVYLCASSLLREGSGGLFFGEGSRLTVL.

There are many counts of this clonotype. The V and J genes are TRBV11-1 and TRBJ2-1; no clear D gene. Germline loops: CDR1 SGHAT, CDR2 FQDESV (reference sequence). V was trimmed by 1 base and J by 5 bases, leaving 21 bases between them. The CDR3 length is 18 residues. The CDR3 sequence: CASSLGWGYASENNEQFF. In DNA form, the CDR3 reads TGTGCCAGCAGCTTAGGCTGGGGTTACGCGTCGGAAAACAATGAGCAGTTCTTC.

This clonotype was recorded many times. The chain combines TRBV3-1 with TRBJ2-1, with D unclear. The CDR3 is made up of 16 amino acids. Trimming took 1 base from V and 3 from J, leaving 13 bases between them. Germline CDR1 LGHDT, CDR2 YNNKEL (reference sequence). DNA for the CDR3: TGTGCCAGCAGCCAAGTTGGCCAGGCTGGCTACAATGAGCAGTTCTTC. Amino acid sequence: CASSQVGQAGYNEQFF.

The gene calls are TRBV3-1 and TRBJ2-1, with TRBD2 as a possible D gene (6 bases). CDR3 length: 14 residues. V gave up 4 bases and J gave up 7 bases, with 14 bases separating them. From germline, CDR1 is LGHDT and CDR2 YNNKEL (reference sequence). The CDR3 here is CASSLAWRGNEQFF. DNA of the CDR3: TGTGCCAGCAGCCTGGCCTGGCGGGGTAATGAGCAGTTCTTC.

This clonotype was observed a handful of times. For the CDR3, the DNA is TGTGCCAGCAGCTTAGCGCGGGGGGAAGTCTACGAGCAGTACTTC. This encodes CASSLARGEVYEQYF. This chain joins TRBV7-2 and TRBJ2-7, with 8 positions matching TRBD2. V dropped 0 bases and J dropped 3; count of bases not matched to a gene: 4. CDR1 SGHTA and CDR2 FQGNSA come from the germline V gene. The CDR3 covers 15 residues.

The chain joins TRBV5-5 to TRBJ1-6; no clear D. Germline loops: CDR1 SGHKS, CDR2 YYEKEE (reference sequence). The CDR3 runs 13 residues. Trimming took 2 bases from V and 13 from J, leaving 13 bases between them. CDR3 region: CASSFGPSTPLHF. CDR3 DNA: TGTGCCAGCAGCTTCGGGCCATCCACCCCCCTCCACTTT.

This clonotype was counted a few times. The chain combines TRBV3-1 with TRBJ2-7; D is perhaps TRBD2 (5 bases). The CDR3 has 14 amino acids. Germline CDR1 LGHDT, CDR2 YNNKEL (reference sequence). The germline V and J ends were trimmed by 3 bases and 5 bases, with 14 bases remaining between them. For the CDR3, the DNA is TGTGCCAGCAGCCACCGTAGGACTGGCCACGAGCAGTACTTC. Its protein product is CASSHRRTGHEQYF.

This clonotype was seen many times. The chain recombines TRBV29-1 with TRBJ2-7; the D is unclear. Germline values: CDR1 SQVTM, CDR2 ANQGSEA. V was pared by 1 base and J by 3 bases, with 13 bases between. This CDR3 is built from 14 residues. DNA for the CDR3: TGCAGCGTTGAAGTTAACCGCGGATTCTACGAGCAGTACTTC. Its protein product is CSVEVNRGFYEQYF.

This clonotype came up many times. The V and J genes are TRBV12-3 or TRBV12-4 and TRBJ2-5; D gene unclear. The CDR3 extends over 16 amino acids. The V end lost 2 bases, the J end lost 5 bases, and 18 bases lay between the germline ends. The CDR3, as DNA: TGTGCCAGCAGTTTAACCGGTCCCTCCCGAGCGGAGACCCAGTACTTC. Translating gives CASSLTGPSRAETQYF.

This clonotype was detected a few times. The chain combines TRBV15 with TRBJ1-5; D remains unclear. This CDR3 is built from 14 residues. The germline V and J ends were trimmed by 3 bases and 4 bases, with 10 bases remaining between them. The germline CDR1 and CDR2 sequences are LNHNV and YYDKDF (reference sequence). CDR3: CATSSAGLNQPQHF. For the CDR3, the DNA is TGTGCCACCAGCAGCGCCGGGCTAAATCAGCCCCAGCATTTT.

This clonotype was seen more than once but under ten times. The J gene is TRBJ1-2, the V gene TRBV7-2; 7 bases align to TRBD1. J gave up 4 bases and V 3 bases, and 8 bases lay outside the gene matches. The CDR3 covers 15 residues. CDR1 and CDR2 from the germline V gene are SGHTA and FQGNSA. CDR3 residues: CASSLNRGLLYGYTF. The CDR3 coding sequence is TGTGCCAGCAGCTTGAACAGGGGACTCCTCTATGGCTACACCTTC.

This clonotype was found many times. The CDR3 sequence is CASSPRDFLPNVLTF. In DNA form, the CDR3 reads TGTGCCAGCAGCCCGCGGGACTTTTTGCCCAACGTCCTGACTTTC. The rearrangement joins TRBV7-8 to TRBJ2-6; D is possibly TRBD2 (6 bases). This CDR3 comprises 15 residues. V gave up 5 bases and J gave up 8 bases, with 16 bases separating them. Germline CDR1 reads SGHVS; CDR2 reads FQNEAQ.

The chain links TRBV20-1 to TRBJ1-5; TRBD1 aligns across 12 bases. Germline CDR1 DFQATT, CDR2 SNEGSKA (reference sequence). With 1 base clipped from V and 3 bases from J, the junction kept 19 bases outside the gene matches. The CDR3 spans 21 residues. The CDR3 DNA follows: TGCAGTGCTAGAGCCGAGGCGGGTCGGGACAGGGGGCAAATTAACAATCAGCCCCAGCATTTT. Its translation: CSARAEAGRDRGQINNQPQHF.

This clonotype has more than one count but fewer than ten. This chain connects TRBV3-1 to TRBJ1-5; D call uncertain. The CDR3 spans 15 residues. Deletions cut 0 bases from V and 3 bases from J, with 9 bases between. Germline CDR1 reads LGHDT; CDR2 reads YNNKEL (reference sequence). The CDR3 DNA is TGTGCCAGCAGCCAAGATATGGCCGTCAATCAGCCCCAGCATTTT. Translated: CASSQDMAVNQPQHF.

This clonotype was seen ten or more times. V usage is TRBV7-9 and J usage is TRBJ2-7, with 7 bases fitting TRBD1. V shed 3 bases and J 3 bases; nucleotides not matched to a gene: 2. There are 13 residues in the CDR3. Germline V gene data show CDR1 as SEHNR and CDR2 as FQNEAQ (reference sequence). For the CDR3, the DNA is TGTGCCAGCAGCTTTCGACAGGGCTACGAGCAGTACTTC. Translation gives CASSFRQGYEQYF. Full variable domain (outside the CDR3, taken from reference TRBV7-9 and TRBJ2-7): DTGVSQNPRHKITKRGQNVTFRCDPISEHNRLYWYRQTLGQGPEFLTYFQNEAQLEKSRLLSDRFSAERPKGSFSTLEIQRTEQGDSAMYLCASSFRQGYEQYFGPGTRLTVT.

This clonotype has ten or more counts. V is TRBV3-1 and J is TRBJ2-7, with a tentative D call TRBD2 (5 bases). There are 14 residues in the CDR3. Deletions cut 4 bases from V and 8 bases from J, with 18 bases between. The V gene's germline CDR1 is LGHDT and CDR2 YNNKEL (reference sequence). The CDR3: CASSPGERTFKQYF. The DNA of the CDR3 is TGTGCCAGCAGCCCTGGGGAGAGGACTTTCAAGCAGTACTTC.

At least ten counts were recorded for this clonotype. The chain is built from TRBV7-6 and TRBJ2-1; 10 nucleotides line up with TRBD2. Germline V gives CDR1 SGHVS, CDR2 FNYEAQ. CDR3 length: 20 amino acids. J lost 0 bases, V lost 5 bases, and 16 bases had no gene match. The CDR3 bases are TGTGCCAGCAGCACCGCAATAGCGGGGGGTGACATAAGCTCCTACAATGAGCAGTTCTTC. As protein: CASSTAIAGGDISSYNEQFF.

The chain combines TRBV13 with TRBJ1-1; 10 bases are shared with TRBD1. This CDR3 spans 19 amino acids. The ends lost 1 base at V and 1 base at J; junction bases unmatched: 12. Germline assignment: CDR1 PRHDT and CDR2 FYEKMQ (reference sequence). This CDR3 reads CASSLDRTGGLVWNTEAFF. In DNA, the CDR3 is TGTGCCAGCAGCTTAGATAGGACAGGGGGACTGGTCTGGAACACTGAAGCTTTCTTT. The whole variable domain, filled in from reference TRBV13 and TRBJ1-1, reads AAGVIQSPRHLIKEKRETATLKCYPIPRHDTVYWYQQGPGQDPQFLISFYEKMQSDKGSIPDRFSAQQFSDYHSELNMSSLELGDSALYFCASSLDRTGGLVWNTEAFFGQGTRLTVV.

There are a few counts of this clonotype. The rearrangement links TRBV15 to TRBJ2-1; 12 bases line up with TRBD2. V shed 3 bases and J 2 bases; nucleotides not matched to a gene: 11. The CDR3 is made up of 19 amino acids. Germline V gives CDR1 LNHNV, CDR2 YYDKDF (reference sequence). The CDR3 reads CATSREPWTSGTTYNEQFF. The CDR3 region has the DNA TGTGCCACCAGCAGGGAACCTTGGACTAGCGGGACTACCTACAATGAGCAGTTCTTC.

Only a few counts were recorded for this clonotype. V and J are TRBV7-9 and TRBJ1-5, with D uncertain. Germline V gene data show CDR1 as SEHNR and CDR2 as FQNEAQ (reference sequence). Trimming took 1 base from V and 9 from J, leaving 13 bases between them. The CDR3 runs to 14 residues. CDR3 sequence (DNA): TGTGCCAGCAGCTTAGAAGGGCCCGGAGGGCCCCAGCATTTT. It encodes CASSLEGPGGPQHF.

In its sample, this clonotype was seen many times. V is TRBV6-2 or TRBV6-3 and J is TRBJ2-3; D ambiguous. This CDR3 spans 15 amino acids. Germline V lookup: CDR1 MNHEY, CDR2 SVGEGT. Trimming cost V 4 bases and J 0 bases, with 11 bases left between them. Here the CDR3 reads CASSSDIASTDTQYF. The CDR3 bases are TGTGCCAGCAGTTCTGACATTGCTAGCACAGATACGCAGTATTTT.